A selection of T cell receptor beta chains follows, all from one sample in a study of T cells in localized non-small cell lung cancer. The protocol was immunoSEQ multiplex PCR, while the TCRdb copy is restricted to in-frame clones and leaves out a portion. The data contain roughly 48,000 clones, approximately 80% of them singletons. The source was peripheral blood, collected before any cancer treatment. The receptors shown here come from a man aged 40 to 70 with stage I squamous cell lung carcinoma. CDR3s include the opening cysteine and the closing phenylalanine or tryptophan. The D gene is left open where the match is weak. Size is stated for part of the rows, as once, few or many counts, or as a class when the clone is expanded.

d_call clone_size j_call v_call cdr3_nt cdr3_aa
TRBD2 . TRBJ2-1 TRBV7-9 TGTGCCAGCAGCTCCCTTGAGCTAGTGGGGGGGAACAATGAGCAGTTCTTC CASSSLELVGGNNEQFF
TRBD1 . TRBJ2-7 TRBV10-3 TGTGCCATCAGTTCCGGGACAGGGATGACTCGAGGGTACGAGCAGTACTTC CAISSGTGMTRGYEQYF
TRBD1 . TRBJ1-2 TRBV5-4 TGTGCCAGCAGCTTGTCCGACAGGGACTATGGCTACACCTTC CASSLSDRDYGYTF
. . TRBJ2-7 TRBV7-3 TGTGCCAGCAGCTATGGACAAGGGACCTACGAGCAGTACTTC CASSYGQGTYEQYF
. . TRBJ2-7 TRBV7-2 TGTGCCAGCAGCGATGGTTACGAGCAGTACTTC CASSDGYEQYF
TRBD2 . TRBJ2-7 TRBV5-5 TGTGCCAGCAGCAGACTAGCGGGGGTCTCCTACGAGCAGTACTTC CASSRLAGVSYEQYF
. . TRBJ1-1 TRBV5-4 TGTGCCAGCAGCCGTGAACAGGGAATGAACACTGAAGCTTTCTTT CASSREQGMNTEAFF
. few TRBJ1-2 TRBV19 TGTGCCAGTAGTATAGTCGGCAGTTCTTATGGCTACACCTTC CASSIVGSSYGYTF
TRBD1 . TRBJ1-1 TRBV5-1 TGCGCCAGCAGCTTAACAGGGGGGAACACTGAAGCTTTCTTT CASSLTGGNTEAFF
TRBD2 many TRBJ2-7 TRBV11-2 TGTGCCAGCAGCGCCCTAGCGGGGCTCCACGAGCAGTACTTC CASSALAGLHEQYF
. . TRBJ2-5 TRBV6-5 TGTGCCAGCAGCCGGAAGAGGACAGAGACCCAGTACTTC CASSRKRTETQYF
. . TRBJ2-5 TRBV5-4 TGTGCCAGCAGCTTTAATATATTGACAGCAGAGACCCAGTACTTC CASSFNILTAETQYF
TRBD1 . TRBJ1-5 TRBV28 TGTGCCAGCAGTCTCCCGGACAGGGTTGGTGGCAATCAGCCCCAGCATTTT CASSLPDRVGGNQPQHF
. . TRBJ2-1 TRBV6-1 TGTGCCGCAACCCTGGAGAGCCTCGGGAATGAGCAGTTCTTC CAATLESLGNEQFF
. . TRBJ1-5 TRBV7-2 TGTGCCAGCAGCTTACAGGGAGATCAGCCCCAGCATTTT CASSLQGDQPQHF
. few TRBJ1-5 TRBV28 TGTGCCAGCAGTTTTGTCGACAATCAGCCCCAGCATTTT CASSFVDNQPQHF
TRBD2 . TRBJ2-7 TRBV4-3 TGCGCCAGCAGCCAAGATGGTGGTAGCGGGGGGTACTCCTACGAGCAGTACTTC CASSQDGGSGGYSYEQYF
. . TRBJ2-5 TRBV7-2 TGTGCCAGCAGCCCTGTGCGGTTAGAGACCCAGTACTTC CASSPVRLETQYF
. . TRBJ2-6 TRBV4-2 TGTGCCAGCAGCCAAGAGGTAGGGCCGGGGAGATGGAAGGGGGCCAACGTCCTGACTTTC CASSQEVGPGRWKGANVLTF
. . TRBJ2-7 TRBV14 TGTGCCAGCAGCCAAGGGGGGGCATACACGCGCGAGCAGTACTTC CASSQGGAYTREQYF
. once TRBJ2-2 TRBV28 TGTGCCAGCAGTTTAGTCCTAAGGGCGCACACCGGGGAGCTGTTTTTT CASSLVLRAHTGELFF
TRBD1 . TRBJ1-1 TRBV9 TGTGCCAGCAGCGTAGGTCCCGGGACAGGGACGAACACTGAAGCTTTCTTT CASSVGPGTGTNTEAFF
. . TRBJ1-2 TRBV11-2 TGTGCCAGCAGCTCGCAAACAGGATCCAACGGCTACACCTTC CASSSQTGSNGYTF
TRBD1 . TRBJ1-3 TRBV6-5 TGTGCCAGCAACCCCGGGACAGGCTCTGGAAACACCATATATTTT CASNPGTGSGNTIYF
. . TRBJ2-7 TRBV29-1 TGCAGCGTTGAAGATCTGCAGCAGCAGTACTTC CSVEDLQQQYF
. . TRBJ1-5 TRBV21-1 TGTGCCAGCAGCAGACCTAAGACAGGGTCCAATCAGCCCCAGCATTTT CASSRPKTGSNQPQHF
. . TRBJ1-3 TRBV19 TGTGCCAGTAGTGTTTACCGGAGTGCTGGAAACACCATATATTTT CASSVYRSAGNTIYF
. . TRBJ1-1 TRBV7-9 TGTGCCAGCAGCTTTTACAGGGAGACGGTCGACACTGAAGCTTTCTTT CASSFYRETVDTEAFF
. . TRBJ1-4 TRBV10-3 TGTGCCATCAGACGAGGGACGGGAACTAATGAAAAACTGTTTTTT CAIRRGTGTNEKLFF
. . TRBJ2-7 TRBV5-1 TGCGCCAGCAGCTTAGGTTCTGGGCAGTACTTC CASSLGSGQYF
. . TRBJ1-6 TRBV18 TGTGCCAGCTCACCCACTCAGGGTTCGGATTCACCCCTCCACTTT CASSPTQGSDSPLHF
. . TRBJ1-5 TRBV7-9 TGTGCCAGCAGCCCCGAGGGGAACTATCAGCCCCAGCATTTT CASSPEGNYQPQHF
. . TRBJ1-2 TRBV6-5 TGTGCCAGCACCACACAGGTTTATGGCTACACCTTC CASTTQVYGYTF
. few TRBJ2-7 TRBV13 TGTGCCAGCAGCTTGTGGGGGGCTTTCTCCTACGAGCAGTACTTC CASSLWGAFSYEQYF
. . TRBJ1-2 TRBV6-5 TGTGCCAGCAAAACGCAGCGTTTCTATGGCTACACCTTC CASKTQRFYGYTF
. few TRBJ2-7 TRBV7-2 TGTGCCAGCCGCCGGCCGTCTGGTTACGAGCAGTACTTC CASRRPSGYEQYF
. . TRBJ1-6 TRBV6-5 TGTGCCAGCAGGGGCGGGGGCAATTCACCCCTCCACTTT CASRGGGNSPLHF
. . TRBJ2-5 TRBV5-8 TGTGCCAGCAGACGCGGGACAGAGCGAGAGACCCAGTACTTC CASRRGTERETQYF
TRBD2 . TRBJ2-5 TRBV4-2 TGTGCCAGCAGCCAAGCTCTAGGGAGGGGAGAGACCCAGTACTTC CASSQALGRGETQYF
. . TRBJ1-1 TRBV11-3 TGTGCCAGCAGCTTAATGAGGGGCACTGAAGCTTTCTTT CASSLMRGTEAFF